These 5 T cell receptor beta chains were all obtained from the same sample, sequenced in a study of blood T cell repertoires in COVID-19. Only in-frame clones appear in the TCRdb table, and some are missing; sequencing was by immunoSEQ multiplex PCR. The table has around 110,000 clones, around 80% seen once. Sequencing used peripheral blood. These receptors all stem from a woman aged 60-75 years with acute or convalescent COVID-19.

The genes are TRBV18 and TRBJ1-3, with D possibly matching TRBD1 (5 bases). V dropped 4 bases and J dropped 0 bases, with 16 bases sitting between them. This CDR3 is 17 amino acids long. Germline V lookup: CDR1 KGHSH, CDR2 LQKENI. CDR3 DNA sequence: TGTGCCAGCTCACAACTCAATCAGGGTTACTCTGGAAACACCATATATTTT. This translates into CASSQLNQGYSGNTIYF.

This chain joins TRBV25-1 and TRBJ2-3; the D gene is possibly TRBD1 (6 bases). The CDR3 has 14 amino acids. Germline CDR1 MGHDK, CDR2 SYGVNS. V was trimmed by 3 bases and J by 4 bases, leaving 11 bases between them. CDR3 sequence: CASSEQGRADTQYF. The CDR3 coding sequence is TGTGCCAGCAGTGAGCAGGGGAGAGCAGATACGCAGTATTTT.

The rearrangement uses TRBV11-2 and TRBJ1-1; D is ambiguous. The CDR3 covers 12 residues. CDR1 is SGHAT and CDR2 is FQNNGV in the germline V gene. Trimming removed 3 bases from V and 4 bases from J, with 6 bases in between. The CDR3, as DNA: TGTGCCAGCAGCTTCGGTGGCACTGAAGCTTTCTTT. Translating gives CASSFGGTEAFF.

This chain joins TRBV12-3 or TRBV12-4 and TRBJ1-1; TRBD1 matches at 7 bases. The CDR3 totals 13 residues. The V gene end was trimmed by 10 bases and the J gene end by 1 base; junction bases not matched to a gene: 6. Here the CDR3 DNA reads TGTGCCACTCGACAGGGAGAGAACACTGAAGCTTTCTTT. This codes for CATRQGENTEAFF.

The rearrangement joins TRBV6-6 to TRBJ2-5, with TRBD2 identical over 10 bases. This CDR3 region has 15 residues. The V gene's germline CDR1 is MNHNY and CDR2 SVGAGI (reference sequence). The J segment lost 4 bases and the V segment lost 4 bases, leaving 6 bases of the junction unmatched. The CDR3 region is CASSFSGGRGETQYF. In DNA, the CDR3 is TGTGCCAGCAGTTTTAGCGGGGGGCGGGGAGAGACCCAGTACTTC.